These T cell receptor beta chains were read from a single sample in a study of blood T cell repertoires in COVID-19. Sequencing was performed with immunoSEQ multiplex PCR; in TCRdb, only in-frame clones are kept and a portion is missing. The table records about 150,000 clones, approximately 85% of them present only once. The sequencing sample was made of peripheral blood. These receptors all come from a woman aged 55-70 years with COVID-19, enrolled during active disease. CDR3s include the opening cysteine and the closing phenylalanine or tryptophan. D genes are given only for firm matches. Clone size is stated in some rows and not others, as once, few, many or a class when expanded.

TRBJ2-4,TRBD2,NA,TRBV5-1,CASSPGRAQAKNIQYF,TGCGCCAGCAGCCCCGGGAGGGCGCAAGCCAAAAACATTCAGTACTTC
TRBJ1-1,TRBD1,NA,TRBV7-8,CASSLRGQGDTEAFF,TGTGCCAGCAGCTTAAGGGGACAGGGAGATACTGAAGCTTTCTTT
TRBJ1-5,NA,NA,TRBV2,CASSPLSGNSQPQHF,TGTGCCAGCAGTCCCCTCTCAGGGAATAGCCAGCCCCAGCATTTT
TRBJ1-1,NA,NA,TRBV24-1,CATSRSVNTEAFF,TGTGCCACCAGCAGGTCAGTGAACACTGAAGCTTTCTTT
TRBJ1-4,TRBD1,NA,TRBV2,CASLTQGGEQEKLFF,TGTGCCAGCCTTACACAGGGGGGCGAACAGGAAAAACTGTTTTTT
TRBJ1-6,TRBD1,NA,TRBV6-2/TRBV6-3,CASSNHGQGSSPLHF,TGTGCCAGCAGTAACCATGGACAGGGAAGCTCACCCCTCCACTTT
TRBJ2-7,TRBD2,NA,TRBV27,CASSTRTSGRTASYEQYF,TGTGCCAGCAGTACCCGGACTAGCGGGAGAACCGCCTCCTACGAGCAGTACTTC
TRBJ1-3,NA,few,TRBV19,CASTDPAGSGNTIYF,TGTGCCAGTACCGACCCCGCGGGCTCTGGAAACACCATATATTTT
TRBJ1-1,NA,NA,TRBV19,CASSIAQRGAFF,TGTGCCAGTAGTATTGCCCAAAGGGGAGCTTTCTTT
TRBJ2-2,TRBD2,NA,TRBV3-1/TRBV3-2,CASRATGTTNTGELFF,TGTGCCAGCAGGGCGACCGGGACTACGAACACCGGGGAGCTGTTTTTT
TRBJ1-1,NA,NA,TRBV10-1,CASSESGRHRVTEAFF,TGCGCCAGCAGTGAGTCTGGTAGGCACCGGGTGACTGAAGCTTTCTTT
TRBJ1-6,NA,NA,TRBV19,CASSIAGSPLHF,TGTGCCAGTAGTATAGCGGGTTCACCCCTCCACTTT
TRBJ1-2,TRBD1,NA,TRBV5-5,CASSLDRGSGYTF,TGTGCCAGCAGCTTGGACAGGGGAAGTGGCTACACCTTC
TRBJ1-2,NA,few,TRBV7-6,CASSFPGLRGYTF,TGTGCCAGCAGCTTTCCAGGGTTGCGAGGCTACACCTTC
TRBJ1-2,NA,NA,TRBV3-1/TRBV3-2,CASSQDDGFYGYTF,TGTGCCAGCAGCCAAGATGACGGGTTCTATGGCTACACCTTC
TRBJ2-2,TRBD2,NA,TRBV30,CAPRAGGVRRELFF,TGTGCCCCCCGGGCGGGAGGCGTTCGCCGGGAGCTGTTTTTT
TRBJ1-1,NA,NA,TRBV2,CASSERRGYTEAFF,TGTGCCAGCAGTGAGCGAAGGGGTTACACTGAAGCTTTCTTT
TRBJ1-1,NA,NA,TRBV12-3/TRBV12-4,CASSLYGTEAFF,TGTGCCAGCAGTTTATACGGGACTGAAGCTTTCTTT
TRBJ2-2,TRBD2,NA,TRBV11-2,CASRRGLSGSIDTGELFF,TGTGCCAGCAGAAGAGGGTTGAGCGGGAGTATTGACACCGGGGAGCTGTTTTTT
TRBJ2-2,NA,once,TRBV19,CASSFRDTNTGELFF,TGTGCCAGTAGTTTCCGGGACACCAACACCGGGGAGCTGTTTTTT
TRBJ2-3,NA,NA,TRBV1,CTSRPTQTSANTDTQYF,TGCACCAGCAGACCAACTCAAACTAGCGCCAACACAGATACGCAGTATTTT
TRBJ1-5,NA,NA,TRBV18,CASSPGQAGNQPQHF,TGTGCCAGCTCACCGGGACAAGCGGGCAATCAGCCCCAGCATTTT
TRBJ2-7,TRBD1,NA,TRBV5-1,CASSLAIRDRGDEQYF,TGCGCCAGCAGCTTGGCAATCCGGGACAGGGGGGACGAGCAGTACTTC
TRBJ2-7,NA,NA,TRBV14,CASSLNSYEQYF,TGTGCCAGCAGCCTAAACTCCTACGAGCAGTACTTC
TRBJ1-1,TRBD1,NA,TRBV11-2,CASSFGTVGQEAFF,TGTGCCAGCAGCTTCGGGACAGTCGGACAAGAAGCTTTCTTT